The sequence of this T cell receptor (beta chain) was determined in a study of CD8+CD57+ T cells in acquired aplastic anemia. Background on the study: Sorted CD4+ plus CD8+ cells gave DNA averaging roughly 3 ug. The average read count for CD4+ cells in healthy donors was 10 million to 12 million.

Findings and caveats of the study: The study identified twenty-nine CD8+ CDR3 sequences shared by patients and controls. Controls did not differ significantly from patients in CD8+ Simpson's diversity.

Genomic DNA, the template, was used for profiling of the TCR beta VDJ and CDR3. TCRdb analysed the reads with MiXCR anew, one entry per CDR3 protein. Of some 220,000 distinct CDR3 sequences detected, 30% to 35% appear once; the ten largest clones hold roughly 1.1%. This CDR3 region has 13 residues. Germline CDR1 is SGHTA and CDR2 is FQGTGA. V was pared by 3 bases and J by 8 bases, with 8 bases between. This clonotype was counted at least ten times. Its cognate antigen is unknown. This TCR was sampled from a human donor in good health, serving as a control. The source material was sorted CD4+, CD8+, or CD8+CD57+ T cells (not recorded which) from PBMCs. The chain uses TRBV7-3 and TRBJ1-6, with D perhaps matching TRBD1 (5 bases). CDR3 amino acids: CASSFGGDSPLHF. The CDR3 bases are TGTGCCAGCAGCTTCGGGGGAGATTCACCCCTCCACTTT.